This T cell receptor beta chain comes out of a study of regulatory T cells in long-lasting Graves disease. Study conclusions and caveats: Persistent Graves' disease cases displayed lower TCR diversity than newly diagnosed ones.

Time point denoted: newly diagnosed GD, antithyroid drugs for less than 3 months. PBMCs provided the RNA from which the TCR library was made. Graves' disease was diagnosed by American Thyroid Association guidelines. Sequencing libraries for TCR beta were prepared with iRepertoire HTBI primers and Arm-PCR of CDR3 regions. Authors' data handling: From all samples, identification returned 14 TRBJ and just over 60 TRBV segments. TCRdb ran MiXCR on the multiplex PCR reads and lists one entry per CDR3 protein. The V and J calls, along with clone size, are taken from TCRdb and not from the paper's own processing. The sample lists about 240,000 distinct CDR3 sequences; roughly 21% were seen once. This CDR3 comprises 15 residues. Germline values: CDR1 SGDLS, CDR2 YYNGEE. Concerning this clonotype itself: Its antigen is as yet unknown. This may come from a read error, since a much larger clone is one base off.

Sequences were derived from peripheral blood mononuclear cells (PBMCs), sampled at new diagnosis, from a patient treated with antithyroid drugs. The sequence derives from a female donor with Graves disease. This sequence joins TRBV9 and TRBJ2-1; D possibly corresponds to TRBD2 (7 bases). The CDR3 nucleotides read TGTGCCAGCAGCGTAGGGGCGGGGGCCTACAATGGGCAGTTCTTC. It encodes CASSVGAGAYNGQFF.